Included here is one T cell receptor (beta chain) sequence, with context. Its antigen is currently unknown. A single base separates this from a much larger clone, so it may be a read error. The CDR3 totals 16 residues. The ends were cut back, 5 bases at V and 4 bases at J, with 20 bases in the middle. Per the germline V gene, CDR1 is SGHTA and CDR2 is FQGNSA. This sample stems from a study of T cell repertoires in cytomegalovirus infection. Overall study context: Public signatures in TCR beta pointed to CMV infection and matching HLA type.

TCRdb passed the reads through MiXCR, listing each CDR3 protein once. The sample records approximately 120,000 distinct CDR3 sequences, 32% being singletons. This receptor was obtained from a human donor in good health (CMV status not recorded). Some clones in this sample may be carry-over from other donors' samples. The material sequenced was CD8+ T cells from cultured PBMCs, taken from culture after CMV antigen stimulation. The V and J genes are TRBV7-2 and TRBJ2-5; D tentatively reads TRBD1 or TRBD2 (6 bases each). Written as DNA, the CDR3 is TGTGCCAGCAGCCGAATAGGGGGGACGACCGTAGAGACCCAGTACTTC. Amino acids: CASSRIGGTTVETQYF.